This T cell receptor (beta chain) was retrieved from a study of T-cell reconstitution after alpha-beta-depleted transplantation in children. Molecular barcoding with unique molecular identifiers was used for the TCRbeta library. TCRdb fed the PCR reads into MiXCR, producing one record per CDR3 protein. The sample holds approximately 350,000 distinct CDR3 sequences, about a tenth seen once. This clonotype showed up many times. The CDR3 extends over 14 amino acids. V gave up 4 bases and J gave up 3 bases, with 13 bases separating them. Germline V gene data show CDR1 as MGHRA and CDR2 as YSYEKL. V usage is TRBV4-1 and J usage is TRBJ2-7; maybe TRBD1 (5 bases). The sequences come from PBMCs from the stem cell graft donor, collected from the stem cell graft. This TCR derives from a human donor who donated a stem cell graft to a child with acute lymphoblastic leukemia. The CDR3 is CASSPHWQGYEQYF. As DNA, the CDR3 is TGCGCCAGCAGCCCACATTGGCAGGGCTACGAGCAGTACTTC.